The 21 T cell receptor beta chains reported below all come from one sample, sequenced in a study of identical twins. TCRdb reprocessed the 5' RACE reads via MiXCR and lists one record per CDR3 protein. This table holds around 670,000 distinct CDR3 sequences, approximately 6% found once. Sequencing input: naive T cells sorted from blood. The receptors come from a man between 18 and 29 years old in good health.

The chain has TRBV11-2 and TRBJ2-1; D gene uncertain. Trimming removed 0 bases from V and 7 bases from J, with 16 bases in between. This CDR3 has 16 amino acids. CDR1 and CDR2 (germline): SGHAT, FQNNGV. The CDR3 protein is CASSLDIWGALNEQFF. CDR3 DNA: TGTGCCAGCAGCTTAGATATCTGGGGTGCTTTGAATGAGCAGTTCTTC.

This clonotype was found a few times. This chain connects TRBV12-3 or TRBV12-4 to TRBJ1-2; unclear D gene. Trimming removed 6 bases at V and 8 bases at J, with 16 bases between. This CDR3 is 13 amino acids long. CDR3 protein: CASRDTDFWGYTF. The DNA of the CDR3 is TGTGCCAGCAGAGATACGGATTTTTGGGGCTACACCTTC.

This clonotype has a count of ten or more. V usage is TRBV7-8 and J usage is TRBJ2-7; D gene unclear. V lost 2 bases and J lost 3, with 11 bases in between. This CDR3 is 14 amino acids long. Germline CDR1 SGHVS, CDR2 FQNEAQ. The chain's CDR3 is CASSLQDGNYEQYF. The CDR3 DNA is TGTGCCAGCAGCTTACAGGACGGAAACTACGAGCAGTACTTC.

This clonotype was counted ten times or more. The chain joins TRBV25-1 to TRBJ1-1; TRBD1 might be the D (5 bases). V gave up 1 base and J gave up 6 bases, with 9 bases separating them. Germline V CDR1 and CDR2: MGHDK, SYGVNS. The length of the CDR3 is 13 residues. In DNA, the CDR3 is TGTGCCAGCAGTGAATTAAGGGACGCTGAAGCTTTCTTT. Translation: CASSELRDAEAFF.

This clonotype was counted only a few times. V usage is TRBV2 and J usage is TRBJ2-3, with D perhaps matching TRBD1 (5 bases). The V end was cut by 2 bases, the J end by 4 bases, with 13 bases between. The CDR3 covers 15 residues. CDR1 and CDR2 (germline): SNHLY, FYNNEI. CDR3 loop: CASSELHQGPDTQYF. The CDR3 nucleotides are TGTGCCAGCAGTGAATTACACCAGGGCCCAGATACGCAGTATTTT.

This clonotype was observed many times. This chain joins TRBV10-3 and TRBJ2-1, with 7 bases matching TRBD2. CDR1 is ENHRY, CDR2 SYGVKD, per germline. Trimming at V came to 4 bases and at J to 3 bases, leaving 6 bases not matched to a gene. This CDR3 has 15 amino acids. The CDR3, as DNA: TGTGCCATCAGTGCGGGGCGGGAGTTCTACAATGAGCAGTTCTTC. Its protein is CAISAGREFYNEQFF.

This clonotype was observed a handful of times. The CDR3 is CASSYGGRNQPQHF. The CDR3 coding sequence is TGTGCCAGCAGTTACGGGGGGCGCAATCAGCCCCAGCATTTT. The chain couples TRBV6-5 to TRBJ1-5; the D gene is possibly TRBD1 (6 bases). Trimming removed 2 bases from V and 2 bases from J, with 7 bases in between. Germline V gene lookup returns CDR1 MNHEY and CDR2 SVGAGI. This CDR3 contains 14 residues.

At least ten counts were recorded for this clonotype. J is TRBJ2-3 and V is TRBV6-5; 10 bases are a match to TRBD2. The CDR3 is 15 amino acids. CDR1 is MNHEY and CDR2 is SVGAGI in the germline V gene. V trimming: 2 bases; J trimming: 5 bases; junction bases outside the gene matches: 4. CDR3 in DNA: TGTGCCAGCAGTTACAGCGGGAGGGCCTTAGATACGCAGTATTTT. This sequence encodes CASSYSGRALDTQYF.

The table lists this clonotype with a few counts. The chain has TRBV5-6 and TRBJ2-5; 8 bases agree with TRBD1. Looked up from germline, CDR1 is SGHDT and CDR2 is YYEEEE. Germline trimming cut 3 bases from V and 2 bases from J; bases unmatched to any gene: 12. CDR3 size: 17 residues. The CDR3 loop reads CASSSGLQGVTQETQYF. Written as DNA, the CDR3 is TGTGCCAGCAGCTCGGGGTTACAGGGGGTGACGCAAGAGACCCAGTACTTC.

At least ten counts were recorded for this clonotype. The CDR3 nucleotides read TGTGCCATTGCGACTCCCAAGGCCTACGAGCAGTACGTC. It encodes CAIATPKAYEQYV. This chain connects TRBV10-3 to TRBJ2-7; no clear D. V was clipped by 9 bases and J by 2 bases, with 14 bases between them. The germline CDR1 and CDR2 sequences are ENHRY and SYGVKD. The CDR3 spans 13 residues.

This clonotype appeared a few times. The chain carries TRBV7-9 and TRBJ2-7; D may be TRBD1 (6 bases). This CDR3 has 15 residues. CDR1 SEHNR and CDR2 FQNEAQ come from the germline V gene (reference sequence). V dropped 1 base and J dropped 5 bases, with 15 bases sitting between them. The CDR3 loop is CASSLGFTGSDEQYV. The CDR3 region has the DNA TGTGCCAGCAGCTTAGGGTTCACAGGGTCGGACGAGCAGTACGTC.

This clonotype has more than one count but fewer than ten. For the CDR3, the DNA is TGTGCCAGCAGTTCCGTGTTGGTGGCCAAAAACATTCAGTACTTC. Its protein product is CASSSVLVAKNIQYF. The V and J genes are TRBV27 and TRBJ2-4; unclear D gene. Germline assignment: CDR1 MNHEY and CDR2 SMNVEV (reference sequence). The length of the CDR3 is 15 residues. Trimming shortened V by 4 bases and J by 1 base, and 11 bases separated the two germline ends.

This clonotype was found many times. The gene calls are TRBV5-1 and TRBJ1-6; D not certain. The CDR3 has 16 residues. Germline values: CDR1 SGHRS, CDR2 YFSETQ. Trimming removed 4 bases at V and 8 bases at J, with 19 bases between. CDR3 residues: CASSKRDVTTDSPLHF. CDR3 bases: TGCGCCAGCAGCAAGAGGGATGTTACGACGGATTCACCCCTCCACTTT.

The chain has TRBV7-9 and TRBJ2-7; D is perhaps TRBD1 (6 bases). Trimming shortened V by 4 bases and J by 4 bases, and 11 bases separated the two germline ends. This CDR3 has 13 residues. Germline values: CDR1 SEHNR, CDR2 FQNEAQ (reference sequence). The CDR3, as DNA: TGTGCCAGCAGCTACAGGGATTTTTACGAGCAGTACTTC. Amino acid sequence: CASSYRDFYEQYF.

The sample holds a few counts of this clonotype. The chain combines TRBV7-9 with TRBJ2-1; maybe TRBD2 (5 bases). Trimming took off 3 bases at V and 9 bases at J, with 18 bases between the two ends. Germline V gives CDR1 SEHNR, CDR2 FQNEAQ (reference sequence). The CDR3 spans 15 residues. The CDR3 here is CASSLWRASTIEQFF. CDR3 DNA sequence: TGTGCCAGCAGCTTGTGGCGGGCCTCAACCATTGAGCAGTTCTTC.

This clonotype was seen only a few times. The chain links TRBV12-3 or TRBV12-4 to TRBJ2-3; 7 positions agree with TRBD1. V dropped 7 bases and J dropped 0; count of bases not matched to a gene: 10. The CDR3 has 16 amino acids. The CDR3, as DNA: TGTGCCAGCAATTACAACAGGGGATCTAGCACAGATACGCAGTATTTT. Protein sequence: CASNYNRGSSTDTQYF.

This clonotype showed up just a few times. The V call is TRBV9, the J call TRBJ1-2; no clear D. This CDR3 comprises 13 residues. Germline V gene sequence: CDR1 SGDLS, CDR2 YYNGEE. With 7 bases removed from V and 0 bases from J, the gap between germline ends came to 10 bases. Here the CDR3 reads CASARASNYGYTF. CDR3 in DNA: TGTGCCAGCGCCAGAGCTTCTAACTATGGCTACACCTTC. The variable domain in full, with the rest retrieved from reference TRBV9 and TRBJ1-2, is DSGVTQTPKHLITATGQRVTLRCSPRSGDLSVYWYQQSLDQGLQFLIQYYNGEERAKGNILERFSAQQFPDLHSELNLSSLELGDSALYFCASARASNYGYTFGSGTRLTVV.

This clonotype came up many times. J is TRBJ2-2 and V is TRBV12-3 or TRBV12-4, with D maybe TRBD2 (6 bases). This CDR3 has 14 residues. V was trimmed by 2 bases and J by 7 bases, leaving 11 bases between them. CDR3 in amino acids: CASSLWRVGGELFF. CDR3 DNA sequence: TGTGCCAGCAGTTTATGGAGGGTCGGCGGGGAGCTGTTTTTT.

For this clonotype: At one of its ends the junction is not consistent with the germline gene, which may arise from a read error. J is TRBJ2-3 and V is TRBV24-1, with D perhaps matching TRBD2 (6 bases). The CDR3 is 17 residues long. The V gene's germline CDR1 is KGHDR and CDR2 SFDVKD. CDR3 in amino acids: CATSGLTGAQSTDTQYF. The CDR3 DNA sequence: TGTGCCACCAGTGGTTTGACGGGAGCCCAAAGCACAGATACGCAGTATTTT.

This clonotype showed up many times. The gene calls are TRBV12-3 or TRBV12-4 and TRBJ2-5; 13 nucleotides agree with TRBD2. V trimming: 5 bases; J trimming: 3 bases; junction bases outside the gene matches: 6. This CDR3 has 16 amino acids. The CDR3 DNA follows: TGTGCCAGCAGTCCCCCGGGACTAGCGGGGAAAGAGACCCAGTACTTC. Translation: CASSPPGLAGKETQYF.

In its sample, this clonotype was seen many times. CDR3 protein: CASSLAGRVTDTQYF. CDR3 DNA: TGTGCCAGCAGCTTAGCCGGGAGGGTAACAGATACGCAGTATTTT. The gene calls are TRBV7-2 and TRBJ2-3, with 8 bases aligning to TRBD2. The ends lost 0 bases at V and 3 bases at J; junction bases unmatched: 2. The CDR3 is made up of 15 amino acids. The germline CDR1 and CDR2 sequences are SGHTA and FQGNSA. Together with reference TRBV7-2 and TRBJ2-3, the CDR3 gives the full variable domain: GAGVSQSPSNKVTEKGKDVELRCDPISGHTALYWYRQSLGQGLEFLIYFQGNSAPDKSGLPSDRFSAERTGGSVSTLTIQRTQQEDSAVYLCASSLAGRVTDTQYFGPGTRLTVL.